The entry below gives a single T cell receptor (beta chain) sequence along with its context. Its recognized antigen is unknown. No clone much larger than this one lies a single base away; base qualities are absent. The CDR3 has 13 amino acids, counting the end cysteine and phenylalanine. CDR3 DNA is the only sequence kept; it has 39 bases, read in frame from the first base. From a lookup of the germline V gene, CDR1 and CDR2 are SGHTA and FQGTGA. Trimming removed 5 bases from V and 14 bases from J, leaving 19 bases between the germline ends. Participants in the prospective study were aged about 18 to 89 years, lived in approximately 26 United States geographic areas, and enrolled through a virtual design. Cohort assignment in the prospective study relied on participant-reported clinical history from a screening survey and a study questionnaire. Each participant in the prospective study had whole blood, serum and a nasopharyngeal or oropharyngeal swab collected by mobile phlebotomists. Participants in the prospective study had the option to provide additional blood draws and questionnaires over a roughly 2-month period. Prospective study blood samples were shipped either frozen or at room temperature before DNA extraction.

This sample was included in a study of blood T cell repertoires in COVID-19 (dated by TCRdb to the early 2020s). About the study as a whole: ImmuneRACE Cohort 3 recovered participants were defined by two consecutive negative NP/OP PCR tests, healthcare professional clearance, or symptom resolution. The material from the prospective study consisted of cDNA or gDNA derived from T cells, B-cell-depleted T cells, or PBMCs. The samples were drawn from two sources: the first 160 participants of the ongoing ImmuneRACE study, and about 1,300 subjects contributed by 6 global collaborators. The repertoires were released in a freely available public database intended as a resource for research on the immune response to SARS-CoV-2. Samples covering the acute and convalescent phases of COVID-19 were provided by collaborators in the United States, Italy and Spain. The sample metadata nearly always contained a de-identified subject ID, COVID-19 status, age in years and sex. HLA class I and class II types, where available, came from metadata supplied by the sample provider rather than from assay-based typing. The dataset comprised deeply sampled blood TCRbeta repertoires from subjects exposed to, actively infected with, or recovered from COVID-19. The paper's findings and limits, for the study overall: The amount of clinical and demographic metadata varied by source and participant and was provided uncurated.

TCRbeta CDR3 regions were amplified from genomic DNA by means of the immunoSEQ Assay, a bias-controlled multiplex PCR. The authors' analysis ran thus. The number of nucleated cells in each sample was estimated from the amplification of reference gene primers within the assay. Sequence reads were collapsed and filtered to measure the absolute abundance of every unique TCRbeta CDR3 rearrangement. For each sample, productive Simpson clonality was calculated as the square root of Simpson's diversity index over productive rearrangements. TCRdb carries this immuneACCESS record with in-frame sequences only. Its versions omit some clonotypes, under half of them owing to an unresolved V gene in the studies checked, with the rest unexplained. Clone size and V and J calls were adopted from that table, with D and trimming inferred from the DNA. In all, the sample holds roughly 200,000 clones, and about nine tenths of those were seen once. The top ten constitute 7% to 7.5% of the sample.

This sequence uses TRBV7-3 and TRBJ2-1; TRBD2 could be the D gene, as 6 bases match. The sequence derives from a man aged 25 to 45 in a cohort exposed to, infected with or recovered from COVID-19 (not recorded which). The sample was PBMCs or T cells enriched from blood (not recorded which). The nucleotide sequence reads TGTGCCAGCAGCCACGACCCAGGGTCGGGGGAGTTCTTC. It translates to CASSHDPGSGEFF.